The text below deals with one T cell receptor beta chain. What it binds is unknown. The sample comes from a study of OX40 agonist ivuxolimab in advanced cancers. The study, taken as a whole, reports: Partial responders receiving 0.1-3.0 mg/kg showed among the lowest clonal expansion. CD8+ T cells were the subset that, on average, had more expanded clones than CD4+. Still undetermined is the antigen specificity of the expanded peripheral T cells.

The germline CDR1 and CDR2 sequences are MNHEY and SVGAGI. This CDR3 spans 13 amino acids. V lost 4 bases, J lost 4 bases, and 8 bases lay in between. Here immunoSEQ multiplex PCR was the method, and the copy in TCRdb shows in-frame clones only, minus some. The sample carries approximately 10,000 clones, approximately 76% recorded once. The J gene is TRBJ1-5, the V gene TRBV6-5, with D possibly TRBD1 on 5 matching bases. The sequence was collected from an adult with an advanced solid tumor such as melanoma, head and neck, liver or kidney cancer. The input for sequencing was CD4+ or CD8+ T cells sorted from blood, taken in a trial of the OX40 agonist ivuxolimab. The CDR3, as DNA: TGTGCCAGCAGTTTGGCAGGGAATCAGCCCCAGCATTTT. The encoded protein is CASSLAGNQPQHF.